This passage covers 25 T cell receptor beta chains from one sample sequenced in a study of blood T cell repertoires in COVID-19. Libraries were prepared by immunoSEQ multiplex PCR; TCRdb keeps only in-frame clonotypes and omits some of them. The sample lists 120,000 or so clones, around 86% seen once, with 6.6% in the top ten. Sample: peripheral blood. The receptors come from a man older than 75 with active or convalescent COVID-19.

CDR3 loop: CASSANSATNEKLFF. For the CDR3, the DNA is TGTGCCAGCAGCGCCAACAGTGCAACTAATGAAAAACTGTTTTTT. The rearrangement links TRBV7-9 to TRBJ1-4; D gene ambiguous. V lost 5 bases to trimming and J lost 0 bases, with 10 bases between them. The CDR3 runs 15 residues. Germline values: CDR1 SEHNR, CDR2 FQNEAQ (reference sequence).

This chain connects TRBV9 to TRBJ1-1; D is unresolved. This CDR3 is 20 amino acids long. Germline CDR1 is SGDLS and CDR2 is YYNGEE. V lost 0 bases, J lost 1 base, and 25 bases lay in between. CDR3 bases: TGTGCCAGCAGCGTAGTTCAGGCGCGCCCCTTGATCAATTCGAACACTGAAGCTTTCTTT. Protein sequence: CASSVVQARPLINSNTEAFF.

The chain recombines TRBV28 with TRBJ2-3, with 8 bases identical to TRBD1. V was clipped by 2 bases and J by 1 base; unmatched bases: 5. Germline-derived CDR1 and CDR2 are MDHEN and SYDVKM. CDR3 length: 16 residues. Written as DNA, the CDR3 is TGTGCCAGCAGTTTAGCAGGGGGCAGGGGCACAGATACGCAGTATTTT. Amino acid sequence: CASSLAGGRGTDTQYF.

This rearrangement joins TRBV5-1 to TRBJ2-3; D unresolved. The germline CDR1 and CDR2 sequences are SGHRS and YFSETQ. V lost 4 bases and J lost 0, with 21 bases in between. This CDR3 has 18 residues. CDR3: CASSRGQTHTTSTDTQYF. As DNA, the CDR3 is TGCGCCAGCAGCAGAGGCCAGACCCATACGACTAGCACAGATACGCAGTATTTT.

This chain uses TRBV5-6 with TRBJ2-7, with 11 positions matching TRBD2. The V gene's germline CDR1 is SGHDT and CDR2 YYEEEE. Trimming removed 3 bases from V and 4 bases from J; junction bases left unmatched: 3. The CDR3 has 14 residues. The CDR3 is CASSSTSGVYEQYF. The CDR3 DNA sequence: TGTGCCAGCAGCTCGACTAGCGGGGTGTACGAGCAGTACTTC.

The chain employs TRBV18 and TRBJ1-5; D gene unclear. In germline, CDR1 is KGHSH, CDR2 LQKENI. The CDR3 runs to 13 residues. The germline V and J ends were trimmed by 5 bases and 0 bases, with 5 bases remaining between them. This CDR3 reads CASSTDSNQPQHF. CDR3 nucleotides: TGTGCCAGCTCAACAGATAGCAATCAGCCCCAGCATTTT.

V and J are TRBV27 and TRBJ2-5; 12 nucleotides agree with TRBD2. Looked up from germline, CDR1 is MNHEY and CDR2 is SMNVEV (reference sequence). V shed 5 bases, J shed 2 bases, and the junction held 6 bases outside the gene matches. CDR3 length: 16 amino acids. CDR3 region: CASSRRTSGAQETQYF. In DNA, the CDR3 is TGTGCCAGCAGTCGCCGGACTAGCGGGGCACAAGAGACCCAGTACTTC.

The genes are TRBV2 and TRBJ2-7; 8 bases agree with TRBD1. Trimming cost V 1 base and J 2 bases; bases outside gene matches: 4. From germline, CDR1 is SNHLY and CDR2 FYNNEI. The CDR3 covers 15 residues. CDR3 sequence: CASSEGNRGTYEQYF. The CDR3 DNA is TGTGCCAGCAGTGAAGGGAACAGGGGGACCTACGAGCAGTACTTC.

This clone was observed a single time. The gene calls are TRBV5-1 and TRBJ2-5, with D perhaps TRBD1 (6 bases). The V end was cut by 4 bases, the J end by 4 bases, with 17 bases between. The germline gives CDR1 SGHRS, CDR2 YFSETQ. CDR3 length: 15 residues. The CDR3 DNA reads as TGCGCCAGCAGCCCGAATATACAGGGACGAGAGACCCAGTACTTC. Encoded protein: CASSPNIQGRETQYF.

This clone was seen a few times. CDR3 protein: CASSVGDYYNEQFF. In DNA form, the CDR3 reads TGTGCCAGCAGCGTAGGTGACTACTACAATGAGCAGTTCTTC. The chain recombines TRBV9 with TRBJ2-1, with D tentatively TRBD2 (5 bases). Per germline, CDR1 SGDLS and CDR2 YYNGEE. Trimming took 0 bases from V and 3 from J, leaving 7 bases between them. The CDR3 totals 14 residues.

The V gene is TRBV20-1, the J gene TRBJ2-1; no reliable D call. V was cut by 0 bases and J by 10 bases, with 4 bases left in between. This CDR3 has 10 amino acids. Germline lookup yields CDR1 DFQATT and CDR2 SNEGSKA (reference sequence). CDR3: CSARDREQFF. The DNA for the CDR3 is TGCAGTGCTAGAGATCGGGAGCAGTTCTTC.

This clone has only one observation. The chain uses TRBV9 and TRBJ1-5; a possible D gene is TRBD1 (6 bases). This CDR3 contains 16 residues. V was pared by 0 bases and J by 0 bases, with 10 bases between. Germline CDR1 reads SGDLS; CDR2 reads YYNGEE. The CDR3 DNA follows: TGTGCCAGCAGCGTAGGCCCAGGGGTTAGCAATCAGCCCCAGCATTTT. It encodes CASSVGPGVSNQPQHF.

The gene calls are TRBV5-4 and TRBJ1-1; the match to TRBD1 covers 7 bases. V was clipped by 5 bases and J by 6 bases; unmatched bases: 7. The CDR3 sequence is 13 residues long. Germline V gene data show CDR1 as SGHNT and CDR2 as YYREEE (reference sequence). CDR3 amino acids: CASSRQGFAEAFF. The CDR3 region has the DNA TGTGCCAGCAGTCGACAGGGTTTCGCTGAAGCTTTCTTT.

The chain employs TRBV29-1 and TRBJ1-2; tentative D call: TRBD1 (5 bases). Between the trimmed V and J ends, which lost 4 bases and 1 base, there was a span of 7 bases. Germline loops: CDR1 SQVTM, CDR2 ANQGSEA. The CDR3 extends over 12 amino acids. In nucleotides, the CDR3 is TGCAGCGTTGGGGGCAGTAACTATGGCTACACCTTC. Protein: CSVGGSNYGYTF.

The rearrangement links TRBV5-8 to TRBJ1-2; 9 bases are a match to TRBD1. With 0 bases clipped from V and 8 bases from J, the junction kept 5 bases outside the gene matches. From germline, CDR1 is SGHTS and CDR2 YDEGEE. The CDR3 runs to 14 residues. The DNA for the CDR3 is TGTGCCAGCAGCTTGGACAGGGGGCGGATCGGCTACACCTTC. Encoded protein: CASSLDRGRIGYTF.

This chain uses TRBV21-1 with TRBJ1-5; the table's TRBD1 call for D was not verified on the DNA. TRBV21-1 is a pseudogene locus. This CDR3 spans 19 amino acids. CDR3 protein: CASSKVGTGGNYSNQPQHF. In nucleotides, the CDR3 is TGTGCCAGCAGCAAAGTTGGGACAGGGGGAAATTATAGCAATCAGCCCCAGCATTTT.

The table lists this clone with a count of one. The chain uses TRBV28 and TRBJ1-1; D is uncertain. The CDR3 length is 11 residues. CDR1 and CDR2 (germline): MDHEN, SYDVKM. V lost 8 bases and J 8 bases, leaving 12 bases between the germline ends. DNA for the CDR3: TGTGCCAGCCTGAGAGGGTTCGAAGCTTTCTTT. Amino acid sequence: CASLRGFEAFF.

CDR3 bases: TGTGCCAGCAGCCAAGCAGGAGGGGGCACCTATAATTCACCCCTCCACTTT. Protein product: CASSQAGGGTYNSPLHF. The V and J genes are TRBV3-1 (or the pseudogene TRBV3-2) and TRBJ1-6; TRBD1 matches at 7 bases. V lost 1 base and J lost 2; bases outside the gene matches: 5. Germline V gene data show CDR1 as LGHDT and CDR2 as YNNKEL (reference sequence). This CDR3 contains 17 residues.

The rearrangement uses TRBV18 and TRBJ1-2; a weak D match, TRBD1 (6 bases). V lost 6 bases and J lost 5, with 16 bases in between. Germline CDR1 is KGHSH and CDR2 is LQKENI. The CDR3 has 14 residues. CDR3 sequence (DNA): TGTGCCAGCTCGCCGGGGGGCCGCGAATATGGCTACACCTTC. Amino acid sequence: CASSPGGREYGYTF.

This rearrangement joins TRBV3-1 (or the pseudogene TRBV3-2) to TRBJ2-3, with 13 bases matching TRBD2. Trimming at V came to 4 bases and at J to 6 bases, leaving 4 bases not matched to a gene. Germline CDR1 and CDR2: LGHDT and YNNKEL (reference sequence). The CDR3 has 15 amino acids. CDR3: CASSPGLAGRDTQYF. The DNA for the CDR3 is TGTGCCAGCAGCCCGGGACTAGCGGGGAGGGATACGCAGTATTTT.

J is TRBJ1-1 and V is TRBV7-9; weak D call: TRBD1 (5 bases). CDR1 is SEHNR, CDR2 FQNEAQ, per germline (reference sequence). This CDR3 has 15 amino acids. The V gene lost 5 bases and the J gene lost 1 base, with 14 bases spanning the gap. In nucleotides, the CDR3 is TGTGCCAGCAGCCCCACGAGACAGACGAACACTGAAGCTTTCTTT. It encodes CASSPTRQTNTEAFF.

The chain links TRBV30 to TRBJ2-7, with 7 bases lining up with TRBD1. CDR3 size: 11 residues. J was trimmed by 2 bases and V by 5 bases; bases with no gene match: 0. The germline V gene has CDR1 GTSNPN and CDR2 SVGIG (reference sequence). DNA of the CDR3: TGTGCCTGGCAGGGGGCCTACGAGCAGTACTTC. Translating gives CAWQGAYEQYF.

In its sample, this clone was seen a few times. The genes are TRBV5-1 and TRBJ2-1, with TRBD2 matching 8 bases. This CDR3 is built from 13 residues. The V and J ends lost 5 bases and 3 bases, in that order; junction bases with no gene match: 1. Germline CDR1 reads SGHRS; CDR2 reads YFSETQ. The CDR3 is CASRTSDYNEQFF. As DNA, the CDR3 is TGCGCCAGCAGGACTAGCGACTACAATGAGCAGTTCTTC.

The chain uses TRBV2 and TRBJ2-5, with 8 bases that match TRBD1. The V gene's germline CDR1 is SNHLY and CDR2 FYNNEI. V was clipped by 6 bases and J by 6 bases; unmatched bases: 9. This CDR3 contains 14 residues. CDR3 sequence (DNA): TGTGCCAGCAGCCCAGACAGGGGCGTGCAGACCCAGTACTTC. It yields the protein CASSPDRGVQTQYF.

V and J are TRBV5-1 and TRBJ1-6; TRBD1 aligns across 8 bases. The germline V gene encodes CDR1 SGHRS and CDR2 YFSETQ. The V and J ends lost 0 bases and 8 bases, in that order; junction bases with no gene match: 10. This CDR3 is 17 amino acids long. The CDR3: CASSLVIGQGTDSPLHF. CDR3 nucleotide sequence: TGCGCCAGCAGCTTGGTGATCGGACAGGGTACGGATTCACCCCTCCACTTT.